This TCR beta chain comes out of a study of blood T cell repertoires in COVID-19. Study-wide context: The United States, Italy and Spain provided the acute and convalescent COVID-19 samples. The cDNA or gDNA used as material had been derived from T cells, B-cell-depleted T cells, or PBMCs.

In the original processing: Amplification of reference gene primers provided the estimated nucleated cell counts. Generated by immunoSEQ multiplex PCR, the TCRdb table keeps only in-frame clones and is missing some. V and J calls and clone size are given by that table; D and trimming were obtained from the DNA. The data contain approximately 290,000 clones, approximately 85% of them singletons. Patients at the Seattle site were enrolled during active infection and followed longitudinally. The CDR3 is made up of 15 amino acids. The germline CDR1 and CDR2 sequences are ENHRY and SYGVKD. V lost 0 bases and J lost 7; bases outside the gene matches: 7. The sample holds one count of this clone.

This chain connects TRBV10-3 to TRBJ1-2; 8 bases map to TRBD1. This TCR derives from a human donor with COVID-19, enrolled during active disease. The donor label of this sample is uncertain. Material: peripheral blood. The CDR3 region has the DNA TGTGCCATCAGTGAGTCGTTGCAGGGGGCGTCTGGCTACACCTTC. The encoded protein is CAISESLQGASGYTF.